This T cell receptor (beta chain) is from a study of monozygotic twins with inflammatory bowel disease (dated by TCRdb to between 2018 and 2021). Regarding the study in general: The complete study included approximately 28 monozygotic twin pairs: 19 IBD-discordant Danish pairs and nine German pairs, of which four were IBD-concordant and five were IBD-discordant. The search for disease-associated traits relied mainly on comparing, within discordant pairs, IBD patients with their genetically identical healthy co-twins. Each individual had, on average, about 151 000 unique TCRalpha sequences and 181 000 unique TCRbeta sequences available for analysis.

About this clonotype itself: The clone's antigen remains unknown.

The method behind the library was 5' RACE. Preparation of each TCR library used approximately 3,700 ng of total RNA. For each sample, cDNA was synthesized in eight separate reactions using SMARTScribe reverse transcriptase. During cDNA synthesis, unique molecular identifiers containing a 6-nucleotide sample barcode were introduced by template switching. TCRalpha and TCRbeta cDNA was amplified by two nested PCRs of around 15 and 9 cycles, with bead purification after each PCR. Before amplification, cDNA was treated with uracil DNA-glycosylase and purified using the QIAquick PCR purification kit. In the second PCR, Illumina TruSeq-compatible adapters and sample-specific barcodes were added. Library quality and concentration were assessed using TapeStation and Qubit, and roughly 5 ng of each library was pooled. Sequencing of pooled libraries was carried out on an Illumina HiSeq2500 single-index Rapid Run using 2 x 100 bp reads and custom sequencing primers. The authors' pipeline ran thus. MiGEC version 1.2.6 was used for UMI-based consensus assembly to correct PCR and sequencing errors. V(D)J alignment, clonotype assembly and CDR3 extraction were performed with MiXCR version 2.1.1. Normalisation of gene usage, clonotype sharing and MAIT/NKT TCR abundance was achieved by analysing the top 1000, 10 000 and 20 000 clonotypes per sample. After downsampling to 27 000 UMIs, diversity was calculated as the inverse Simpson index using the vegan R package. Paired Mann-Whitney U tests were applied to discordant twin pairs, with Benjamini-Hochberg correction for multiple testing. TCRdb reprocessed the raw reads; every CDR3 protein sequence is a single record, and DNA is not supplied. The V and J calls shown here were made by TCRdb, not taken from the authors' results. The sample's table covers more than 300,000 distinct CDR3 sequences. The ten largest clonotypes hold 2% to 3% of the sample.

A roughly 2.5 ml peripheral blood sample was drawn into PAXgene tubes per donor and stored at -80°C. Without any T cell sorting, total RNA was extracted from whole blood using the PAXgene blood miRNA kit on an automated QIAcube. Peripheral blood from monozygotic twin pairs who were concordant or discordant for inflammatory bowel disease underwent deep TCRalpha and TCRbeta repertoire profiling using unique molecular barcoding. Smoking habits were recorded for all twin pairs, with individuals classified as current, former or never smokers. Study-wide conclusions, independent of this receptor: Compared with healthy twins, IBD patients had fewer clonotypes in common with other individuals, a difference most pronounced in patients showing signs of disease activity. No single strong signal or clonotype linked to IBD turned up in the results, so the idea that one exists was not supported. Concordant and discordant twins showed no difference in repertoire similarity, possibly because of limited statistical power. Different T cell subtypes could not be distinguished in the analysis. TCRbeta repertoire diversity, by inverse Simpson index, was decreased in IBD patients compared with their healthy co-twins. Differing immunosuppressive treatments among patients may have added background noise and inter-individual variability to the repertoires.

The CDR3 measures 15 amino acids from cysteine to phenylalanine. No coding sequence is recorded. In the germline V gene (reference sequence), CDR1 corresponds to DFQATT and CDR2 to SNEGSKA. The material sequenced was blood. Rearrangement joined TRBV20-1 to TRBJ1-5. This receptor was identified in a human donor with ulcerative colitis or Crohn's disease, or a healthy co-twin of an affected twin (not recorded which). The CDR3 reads CSARVPWGSNQPQHF.